These 8 T cell receptor beta chains share one sample of origin, sequenced in a study of CXCR3-negative and CXCR3-positive naive CD8 T cells. Points from the study as a whole: TRB CDR3s were more hydrophobic in CXCR3-positive than in CXCR3-negative naive cells.

Their recognized antigens are unknown. The libraries of TRB cDNA were prepared using 5' RACE with UMI labels. TCRdb reprocessed the 5' RACE reads, with one entry per CDR3 protein and no DNA. In all, the sample yields 84,000 or so distinct CDR3 sequences. The source material was naive CXCR3+ CD8+ T cells from blood. Regarding subset: CD45RO-CCR7+CD27+CD95- naive CD8+ T cells expressing CXCR3 (TNR3+). The receptors here all came from a human donor in good health. Some clones in this sample may be carry-over from other donors' samples.

This chain connects TRBV20-1 to TRBJ2-4; the TCRdb call, TRBD2, lacks DNA for checking. The CDR3 is 13 amino acids. Looked up from germline, CDR1 is DFQATT and CDR2 is SNEGSKA (reference sequence). The CDR3 region is CSALTSGEDIQYF.

The CDR3 sequence is CSIGDSTYEQYF. The rearrangement uses TRBV20-1 and TRBJ2-7; without DNA, the TCRdb call of TRBD2 cannot be checked. Per the germline V gene, CDR1 is DFQATT and CDR2 is SNEGSKA (reference sequence). The length of the CDR3 is 12 residues.

The chain carries TRBV27 and TRBJ2-1; TCRdb designates TRBD1, a call that cannot be tested without DNA. There are 17 residues in the CDR3. CDR1 and CDR2 from the germline V gene are MNHEY and SMNVEV (reference sequence). The CDR3 reads CASSPTDGQITYNEEFF.

The chain is built from TRBV28 and TRBJ2-4; the D gene TCRdb calls, TRBD2, cannot be checked with no DNA. Germline V gives CDR1 MDHEN, CDR2 SYDVKM. This CDR3 is built from 15 residues. The CDR3 sequence is CASSFRDFSADIQYF.

The CDR3 protein is CASSRQIPYEQYF. V and J are TRBV28 and TRBJ2-7; the TRBD1 assignment by TCRdb is unverifiable without DNA. The CDR3 has 13 residues. Germline CDR1 is MDHEN and CDR2 is SYDVKM.

V and J are TRBV6-2 or TRBV6-3 and TRBJ2-7; TCRdb reports TRBD2, a call that lacks DNA to check it against. Germline CDR1 and CDR2: MNHEY and SVGEGT. The CDR3 covers 13 residues. CDR3: CASRTASDYEQYF.

The genes are TRBV29-1 and TRBJ2-7; TCRdb selects TRBD1, and the lack of DNA leaves this call unchecked. CDR1 and CDR2 from the germline V gene are SQVTM and ANQGSEA. CDR3 size: 14 residues. The CDR3 here is CSVIGTGGSYEQYF.

The rearrangement joins TRBV5-1 to TRBJ2-1. The CDR3 sequence is 15 residues long. Germline V gives CDR1 SGHRS, CDR2 YFSETQ. This chain's CDR3 is CASSFWEHGDNEQFF.